Shown below are 12 T cell receptor beta chains from a single sample sequenced in a study of T cells in localized non-small cell lung cancer. Data came from immunoSEQ multiplex PCR; TCRdb stores just in-frame clones and leaves some out. The table records about 20,000 clones, over 80% of them present only once. This sample comprised PBMCs, obtained before any cancer treatment. These receptors were obtained from a man aged 35-75 years with stage II squamous cell lung carcinoma.

The chain uses TRBV7-9 and TRBJ2-3; D remains ambiguous. In germline, CDR1 is SEHNR, CDR2 FQNEAQ (reference sequence). This CDR3 region has 14 residues. V was shortened by 7 bases and J by 4 bases, with 15 bases between the two germline ends. CDR3 nucleotide sequence: TGTGCCAGCACCCCCCAAGGAGCAGCAGATACGCAGTATTTT. Protein sequence: CASTPQGAADTQYF.

This chain joins TRBV5-5 and TRBJ2-3, with 10 nucleotides matching TRBD2. CDR3 length: 15 residues. The germline V gene has CDR1 SGHKS and CDR2 YYEKEE (reference sequence). V lost 6 bases to trimming and J lost 1 base; unmatched junction nucleotides: 5. The CDR3 is CASKSLAGGTDTQYF. The CDR3 DNA sequence: TGTGCCAGCAAGTCCCTAGCGGGGGGCACAGATACGCAGTATTTT.

This chain uses TRBV14 with TRBJ2-3, with D perhaps TRBD2 (5 bases). V lost 3 bases to trimming and J lost 6 bases, with 10 bases between them. Germline V CDR1 and CDR2: SGHDN, FVKESK. CDR3 length: 13 amino acids. The CDR3 DNA reads as TGTGCCAGCAGCCATCTTAGCGCCGATACGCAGTATTTT. It specifies CASSHLSADTQYF.

The rearrangement links TRBV5-1 to TRBJ1-1, with no clear D. Germline CDR1 reads SGHRS; CDR2 reads YFSETQ. The CDR3 covers 17 residues. The V end was cut by 6 bases, the J end by 0 bases, with 21 bases between. In DNA, the CDR3 is TGCGCCAGCACCCCCGACCAGGCGGTTTCGATGAACACTGAAGCTTTCTTT. Translated, it gives CASTPDQAVSMNTEAFF.

The chain has TRBV4-2 and TRBJ2-2; a weak D match, TRBD2 (6 bases). The V and J ends lost 0 bases and 2 bases respectively, with 13 bases between them. Germline loops: CDR1 LGHNA, CDR2 YNFKEQ. This CDR3 is built from 17 residues. Here the CDR3 DNA reads TGTGCCAGCAGCCAAGATCTCCGGAGGGGTAACACCGGGGAGCTGTTTTTT. As protein: CASSQDLRRGNTGELFF.

The chain joins TRBV11-3 to TRBJ2-1; TRBD2 might be the D (5 bases). The CDR3 contains 16 residues. Germline V gene data show CDR1 as SGHNT and CDR2 as YENEEA. V dropped 0 bases and J dropped 3 bases, with 12 bases sitting between them. CDR3 nucleotide sequence: TGTGCCAGCAGCTTAGATCCCCAGCGGAACTACAATGAGCAGTTCTTC. It is translated as CASSLDPQRNYNEQFF.

The gene calls are TRBV10-2 and TRBJ1-1, with TRBD1 identical over 7 bases. Germline assignment: CDR1 WSHSY and CDR2 SAAADI. The CDR3 extends over 16 amino acids. After removal of 3 bases from V and 1 base from J, the junction contained 8 bases not matched to a gene. In DNA, the CDR3 is TGCGCCAGCAGTGATACCGGAGGGGGCCCGAACACTGAAGCTTTCTTT. Residues: CASSDTGGGPNTEAFF.

J is TRBJ2-7 and V is TRBV11-1, with a possible D match to TRBD2 (5 bases). V lost 3 bases, J lost 5 bases, and 14 bases lay in between. Germline values: CDR1 SGHAT, CDR2 FQDESV (reference sequence). The CDR3 loop spans 14 amino acids. CDR3: CASSFKDSLNEQYF. For the CDR3, the DNA is TGTGCCAGCAGCTTCAAGGACTCCCTAAACGAGCAGTACTTC.

This clone came up once. This chain joins TRBV4-1 and TRBJ1-2; D uncertain. Germline values: CDR1 MGHRA, CDR2 YSYEKL. The CDR3 is 15 residues long. Trimming pared 0 bases from V and 5 bases from J, leaving 13 bases between. The CDR3 DNA sequence: TGCGCCAGCAGCCAAGATACGCGGATCCGATATGGCTACACCTTC. This gives the protein CASSQDTRIRYGYTF.

This clone came up once. The rearrangement links TRBV29-1 to TRBJ1-2, with D unclear. The germline gives CDR1 SQVTM, CDR2 ANQGSEA. The CDR3 runs to 16 residues. V was trimmed by 6 bases and J by 0 bases, leaving 20 bases between them. Written as DNA, the CDR3 is TGCAGCGTCCCCCACGCGGACCTACCCGCTAACTATGGCTACACCTTC. This encodes CSVPHADLPANYGYTF. The full variable domain, completed using reference TRBV29-1 and TRBJ1-2, is SAVISQKPSRDICQRGTSLTIQCQVDSQVTMMFWYRQQPGQSLTLIATANQGSEATYESGFVIDKFPISRPNLTFSTLTVSNMSPEDSSIYLCSVPHADLPANYGYTFGSGTRLTVV.

This clone was recorded a few times. The gene calls are TRBV21-1 and TRBJ2-7; the table's D gene call, TRBD2, was not cross checked with the DNA. TRBV21-1 is a pseudogene locus. The CDR3 is 18 amino acids. This CDR3 reads CASSPSRSGGAFAYEQYF. CDR3 DNA: TGTGCCAGCAGCCCGTCCCGTAGCGGGGGGGCGTTCGCCTACGAGCAGTACTTC.

The gene calls are TRBV5-1 and TRBJ1-2, with a possible D match to TRBD1 (6 bases). Germline V gene sequence: CDR1 SGHRS, CDR2 YFSETQ. Trimming stripped 1 base from V and 8 bases from J, with 15 bases between. This CDR3 is built from 14 residues. This chain's CDR3 is CASSLSAGAAGYTF. CDR3 coding DNA: TGCGCCAGCAGCTTGTCGGCAGGGGCTGCAGGCTACACCTTC.